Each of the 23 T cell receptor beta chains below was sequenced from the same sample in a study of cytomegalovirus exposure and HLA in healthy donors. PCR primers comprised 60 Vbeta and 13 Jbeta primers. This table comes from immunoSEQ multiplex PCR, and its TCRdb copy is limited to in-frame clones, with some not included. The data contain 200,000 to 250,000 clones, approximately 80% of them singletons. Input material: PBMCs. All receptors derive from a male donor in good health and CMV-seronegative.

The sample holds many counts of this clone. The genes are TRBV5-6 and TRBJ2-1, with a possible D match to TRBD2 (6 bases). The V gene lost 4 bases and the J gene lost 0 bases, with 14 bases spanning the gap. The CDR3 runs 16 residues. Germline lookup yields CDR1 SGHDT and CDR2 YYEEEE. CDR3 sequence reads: CASSPNIGSSYNEQFF. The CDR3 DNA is TGTGCCAGCAGCCCAAACATCGGGAGCTCCTACAATGAGCAGTTCTTC. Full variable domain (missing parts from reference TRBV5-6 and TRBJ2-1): DAGVTQSPTHLIKTRGQQVTLRCSPKSGHDTVSWYQQALGQGPQFIFQYYEEEERQRGNFPDRFSGHQFPNYSSELNVNALLLGDSALYLCASSPNIGSSYNEQFFGPGTRLTVL.

The CDR3 DNA is TGTGCCAGCAGCCCCGGTCGGGGGGGTGAAAAACTGTTTTTT. Its translation is CASSPGRGGEKLFF. V is TRBV5-4 and J is TRBJ1-4; maybe TRBD1 (5 bases). The CDR3 is 14 residues long. Trimming pared 4 bases from V and 7 bases from J, leaving 14 bases between. Germline V gene lookup returns CDR1 SGHNT and CDR2 YYREEE (reference sequence).

This CDR3 is CASSRQGRGYNEQFF. Written as DNA, the CDR3 is TGTGCCAGCAGCAGACAGGGGAGGGGTTACAATGAGCAGTTCTTC. The J gene is TRBJ2-1, the V gene TRBV27; D perhaps matches TRBD1 (8 bases). The germline gives CDR1 MNHEY, CDR2 SMNVEV (reference sequence). This CDR3 has 15 amino acids. V gave up 6 bases and J gave up 4 bases, with 16 bases separating them.

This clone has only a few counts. For the CDR3, the DNA is TGTGCCAGTAGTAAACCGCAGGGGTTCGCCTATGGCTACACCTTC. It encodes CASSKPQGFAYGYTF. The chain uses TRBV19 and TRBJ1-2; D possibly corresponds to TRBD1 (6 bases). From germline, CDR1 is LNHDA and CDR2 SQIVND (reference sequence). The V and J ends lost 4 bases and 4 bases respectively, with 16 bases between them. The CDR3 covers 15 residues.

The CDR3 sequence: CASSLHRLGDEQYF. CDR3 nucleotides: TGTGCCAGCAGCTTGCATAGGCTAGGGGACGAGCAGTACTTC. The gene calls are TRBV5-4 and TRBJ2-7; D perhaps matches TRBD1 (5 bases). V lost 1 base and J 5 bases, leaving 13 bases between the germline ends. The CDR3 runs 14 residues. Germline assignment: CDR1 SGHNT and CDR2 YYREEE (reference sequence).

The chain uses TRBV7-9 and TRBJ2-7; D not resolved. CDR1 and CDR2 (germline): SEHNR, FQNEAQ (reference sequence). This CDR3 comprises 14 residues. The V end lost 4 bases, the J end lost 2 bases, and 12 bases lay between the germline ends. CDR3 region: CASSYTTDTYEQYF. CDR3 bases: TGTGCCAGCAGCTACACAACAGATACCTACGAGCAGTACTTC.

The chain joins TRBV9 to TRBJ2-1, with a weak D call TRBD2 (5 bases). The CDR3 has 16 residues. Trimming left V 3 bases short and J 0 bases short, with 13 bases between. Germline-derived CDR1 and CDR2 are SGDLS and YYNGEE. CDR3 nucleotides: TGTGCCAGCAGCGGAATAAGAGCGGACTCCTACAATGAGCAGTTCTTC. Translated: CASSGIRADSYNEQFF.

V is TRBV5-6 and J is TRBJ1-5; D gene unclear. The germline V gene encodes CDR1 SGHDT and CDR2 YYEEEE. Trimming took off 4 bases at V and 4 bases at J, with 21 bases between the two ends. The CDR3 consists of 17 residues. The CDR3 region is CASSHGPGVTYNQPQHF. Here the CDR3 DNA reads TGTGCCAGCAGCCATGGCCCGGGTGTGACCTATAATCAGCCCCAGCATTTT.

The CDR3 DNA is TGTGCCAGTAGTATTGACCGGGAGGGTAATTCACCCCTCCACTTT. Its protein product is CASSIDREGNSPLHF. J is TRBJ1-6 and V is TRBV19; D remains unclear. CDR3 length equals 15 residues. Germline V gene data show CDR1 as LNHDA and CDR2 as SQIVND (reference sequence). V was cut by 3 bases and J by 6 bases, with 12 bases left in between.

The CDR3 coding sequence is TGTGCCAGCAGCAACCCTGACCGGGACTATTCCTACGAGCAGTACTTC. This gives the protein CASSNPDRDYSYEQYF. The chain joins TRBV21-1 to TRBJ2-5; the tabulated D call, TRBD2, remains unverified against the DNA. The last part of the DNA fits TRBJ2-7 better; the J call may be wrong. TRBV21-1 is described as a pseudogene. The CDR3 sequence is 16 residues long.

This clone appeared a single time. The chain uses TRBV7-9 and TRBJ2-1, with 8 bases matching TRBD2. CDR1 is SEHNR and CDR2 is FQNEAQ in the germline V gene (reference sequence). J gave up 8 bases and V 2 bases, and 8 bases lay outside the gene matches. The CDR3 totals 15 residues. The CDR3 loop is CASSLRAGEGDEQFF. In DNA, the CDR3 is TGTGCCAGCAGCTTAAGAGCGGGAGAGGGCGATGAGCAGTTCTTC.

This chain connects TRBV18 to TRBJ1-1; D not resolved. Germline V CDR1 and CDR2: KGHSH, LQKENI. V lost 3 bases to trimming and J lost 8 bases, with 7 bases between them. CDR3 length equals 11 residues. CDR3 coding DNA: TGTGCCAGCTCACCCCAGGCGGAAGCTTTCTTT. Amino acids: CASSPQAEAFF.

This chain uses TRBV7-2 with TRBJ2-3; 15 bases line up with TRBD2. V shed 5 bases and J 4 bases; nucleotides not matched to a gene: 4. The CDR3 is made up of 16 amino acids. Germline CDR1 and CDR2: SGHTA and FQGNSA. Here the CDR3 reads CASSLWTSGRADTQYF. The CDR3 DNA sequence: TGTGCCAGCAGCCTTTGGACTAGCGGGAGGGCAGATACGCAGTATTTT. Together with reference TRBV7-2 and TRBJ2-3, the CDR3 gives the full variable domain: GAGVSQSPSNKVTEKGKDVELRCDPISGHTALYWYRQSLGQGLEFLIYFQGNSAPDKSGLPSDRFSAERTGGSVSTLTIQRTQQEDSAVYLCASSLWTSGRADTQYFGPGTRLTVL.

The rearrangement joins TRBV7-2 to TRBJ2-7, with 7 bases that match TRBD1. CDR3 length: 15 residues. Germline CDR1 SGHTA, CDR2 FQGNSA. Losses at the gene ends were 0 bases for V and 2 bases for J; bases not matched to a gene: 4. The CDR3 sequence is CASSLATGATYEQYF. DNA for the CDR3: TGTGCCAGCAGCTTAGCTACAGGGGCCACCTACGAGCAGTACTTC.

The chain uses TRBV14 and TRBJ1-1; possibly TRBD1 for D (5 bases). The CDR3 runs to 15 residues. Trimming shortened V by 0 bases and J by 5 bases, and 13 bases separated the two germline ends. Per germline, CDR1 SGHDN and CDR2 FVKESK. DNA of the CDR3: TGTGCCAGCAGCCAAGATAGGCCAGGGAAAACTGAAGCTTTCTTT. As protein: CASSQDRPGKTEAFF.

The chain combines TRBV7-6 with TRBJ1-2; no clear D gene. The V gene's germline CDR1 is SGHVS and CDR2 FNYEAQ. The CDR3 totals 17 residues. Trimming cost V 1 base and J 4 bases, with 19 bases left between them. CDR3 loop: CASSLGPFEKSIYGYTF. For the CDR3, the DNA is TGTGCCAGCAGCTTAGGGCCATTCGAAAAGTCCATCTATGGCTACACCTTC.

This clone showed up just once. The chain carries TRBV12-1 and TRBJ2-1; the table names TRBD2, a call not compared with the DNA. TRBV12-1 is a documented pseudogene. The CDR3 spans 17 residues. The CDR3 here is CASSSQRLAGINNEQFF. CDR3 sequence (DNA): TGTGCCAGCAGCTCGCAAAGACTAGCGGGTATAAACAATGAGCAGTTCTTC.

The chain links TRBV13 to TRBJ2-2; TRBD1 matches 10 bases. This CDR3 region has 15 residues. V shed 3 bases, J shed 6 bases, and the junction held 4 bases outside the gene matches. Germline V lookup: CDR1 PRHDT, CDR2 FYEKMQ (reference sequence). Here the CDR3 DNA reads TGTGCCAGCAGCTTCGCTGGACAGGGGGCCGGGGAGCTGTTTTTT. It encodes CASSFAGQGAGELFF.

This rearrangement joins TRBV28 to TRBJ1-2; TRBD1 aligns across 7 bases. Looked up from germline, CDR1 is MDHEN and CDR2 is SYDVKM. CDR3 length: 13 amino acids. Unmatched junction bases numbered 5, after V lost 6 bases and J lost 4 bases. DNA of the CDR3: TGTGCCAGCAGGTCGGACAGGACCTATGGCTACACCTTC. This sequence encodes CASRSDRTYGYTF.

CDR3 sequence: CASSLLQNTGELFF. The CDR3 DNA reads TGTGCCAGCAGTTTATTACAGAACACCGGGGAGCTGTTTTTT. The chain uses TRBV27 and TRBJ2-2; D uncertain. V was clipped by 1 base and J by 1 base, with 4 bases between them. Germline loops: CDR1 MNHEY, CDR2 SMNVEV (reference sequence). The length of the CDR3 is 14 residues.

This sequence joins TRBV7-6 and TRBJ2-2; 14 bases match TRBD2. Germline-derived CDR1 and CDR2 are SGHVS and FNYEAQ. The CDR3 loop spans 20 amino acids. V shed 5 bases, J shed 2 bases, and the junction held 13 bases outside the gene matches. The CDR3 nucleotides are TGTGCCAGCAGCCCGGGGGCCGGGACTAGCGGGAGCCGTAACACCGGGGAGCTGTTTTTT. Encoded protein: CASSPGAGTSGSRNTGELFF.

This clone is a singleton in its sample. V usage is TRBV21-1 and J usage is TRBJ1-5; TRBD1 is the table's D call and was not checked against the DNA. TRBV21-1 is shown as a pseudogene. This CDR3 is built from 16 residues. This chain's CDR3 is CASSKGQGMVSQPQHF. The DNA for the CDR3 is TGTGCCAGCAGCAAAGGACAGGGGATGGTTTCTCAGCCCCAGCATTTT.

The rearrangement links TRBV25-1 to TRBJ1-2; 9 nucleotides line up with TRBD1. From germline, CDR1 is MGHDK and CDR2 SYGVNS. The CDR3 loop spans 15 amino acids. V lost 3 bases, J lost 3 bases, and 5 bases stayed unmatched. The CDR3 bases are TGTGCCAGCAGTGATCCGGGACAGGGCTACTATGGCTACACCTTC. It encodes CASSDPGQGYYGYTF.